This paragraph covers one T cell receptor beta chain sequence. This entry belongs to a study of blood T cell repertoires in COVID-19. Study-level information: The cDNA or gDNA used as material had been derived from T cells, B-cell-depleted T cells, or PBMCs.

Study members were between about 18 and 90 years old and lived in over 20 US regions. Measured with immunoSEQ multiplex PCR; TCRdb has only the in-frame clones, and not every one. The data show a few hundred thousand clones, roughly nine tenths seen once. Germline V gene data show CDR1 as LGHDT and CDR2 as YNNKEL (reference sequence). The CDR3 runs to 13 residues. The ends were cut back, 4 bases at V and 8 bases at J, with 14 bases in the middle. This receptor was obtained from a man aged 30 to 39 who had recovered from COVID-19. The rearrangement links TRBV3-1 (or the pseudogene TRBV3-2) to TRBJ1-2; TRBD1 might be the D (6 bases). Material for sequencing was PBMCs or T cells enriched from blood (not recorded which). The CDR3 nucleotides are TGTGCCAGCAGCCCCCTAACAGGGAGCGGCTACACCTTC. Its translation: CASSPLTGSGYTF.